This entry lists 10 T cell receptor beta chains sequenced from one sample in a study of molecular identifiers for immune sequencing clone quantification. In TCRdb, the PCR reads were re-called with MiXCR into one record per CDR3 protein. The table includes hundreds of thousands of distinct CDR3 sequences, 20% to 25% detected once. Material for sequencing was naive CD8+ T cells from blood, with Jurkat cell RNA spiked in. Documented subset: FACS-sorted CD8+CD4-CCR7+CD45RA+ naive T cells. The receptors here all came from a human donor in good health. Some libraries in this study had Jurkat cell RNA spiked in.

This clonotype turned up a few times. This chain links TRBV3-1 with TRBJ2-3, with a tentative D call TRBD2 (6 bases). The CDR3 length is 17 residues. Per germline, CDR1 LGHDT and CDR2 YNNKEL (reference sequence). The V end lost 0 bases, the J end lost 2 bases, and 15 bases lay between the germline ends. The CDR3 DNA sequence: TGTGCCAGCAGCCAAGATCGACCGGCGGGGACCACAGATACGCAGTATTTT. This codes for CASSQDRPAGTTDTQYF.

This clonotype was seen repeatedly, ten times or more. The CDR3 DNA follows: TGTGCCAGCAGCTTTGAGCGGGGGACTTACGAGCAGTACTTC. Encoded protein: CASSFERGTYEQYF. The chain employs TRBV7-8 and TRBJ2-7; 8 bases agree with TRBD2. Per the germline V gene, CDR1 is SGHVS and CDR2 is FQNEAQ. Trimming removed 3 bases from V and 4 bases from J; junction bases left unmatched: 5. This CDR3 is 14 amino acids long. The variable domain in full, with the rest retrieved from reference TRBV7-8 and TRBJ2-7, is GAGVSQSPRYKVAKRGQDVALRCDPISGHVSLFWYQQALGQGPEFLTYFQNEAQLDKSGLPSDRFFAERPEGSVSTLKIQRTQQEDSAVYLCASSFERGTYEQYFGPGTRLTVT.

This clonotype was observed many times. This chain uses TRBV19 with TRBJ1-1; D remains ambiguous. The CDR3 runs to 13 residues. The V end was cut by 7 bases, the J end by 0 bases, with 9 bases between. Germline loops: CDR1 LNHDA, CDR2 SQIVND (reference sequence). The CDR3 protein is CASKVAVNTEAFF. For the CDR3, the DNA is TGTGCCAGTAAGGTTGCGGTGAACACTGAAGCTTTCTTT.

In this sample, this clonotype turned up many times. This chain uses TRBV7-2 with TRBJ2-3; 10 positions agree with TRBD2. J lost 3 bases, V lost 1 base, and 7 bases had no gene match. This CDR3 is built from 17 residues. CDR1 is SGHTA and CDR2 is FQGNSA in the germline V gene. The chain's CDR3 is CASSLGPSGSMTDTQYF. The CDR3 bases are TGTGCCAGCAGCTTAGGGCCTAGCGGGAGTATGACAGATACGCAGTATTTT.

This clonotype was counted many times. The junction differs from germline at one of its ends, possibly a read error. CDR3 residues: CASSSSDLFF. CDR3 in DNA: TGTGCCAGCAGCTCCTCTGACCTATTCTTC. This chain connects TRBV7-9 to TRBJ1-2; D unresolved. CDR1 and CDR2 (germline): SEHNR, FQNEAQ (reference sequence). The CDR3 is 10 amino acids.

CDR3 DNA: TGTGCCAGCACCGACAGTTACGAGCAGTACTTC. This sequence encodes CASTDSYEQYF. V and J are TRBV7-9 and TRBJ2-7; a possible D gene is TRBD1 (5 bases). The germline V gene encodes CDR1 SEHNR and CDR2 FQNEAQ (reference sequence). V gave up 7 bases and J gave up 4 bases, with 8 bases separating them. The CDR3 has 11 amino acids.

A remark on this clonotype: A single base separates this from a much larger clone, so it may be a read error. This rearrangement joins TRBV3-1 to TRBJ2-2; D is uncertain. Germline CDR1 LGHDT, CDR2 YNNKEL (reference sequence). The CDR3 spans 13 residues. This CDR3 is CDSSLVYTGELFF. For the CDR3, the DNA is TGTGACAGCAGCCTAGTGTACACCGGGGAGCTGTTTTTT. Looking up the rest from reference TRBV3-1 and TRBJ2-2 gives the full variable domain: DTAVSQTPKYLVTQMGNDKSIKCEQNLGHDTMYWYKQDSKKFLKIMFSYNNKELIINETVPNRFSPKSPDKAHLNLHINSLELGDSAVYFCDSSLVYTGELFFGEGSRLTVL.

This clonotype was seen repeatedly, ten times or more. The gene calls are TRBV19 and TRBJ2-1; D uncertain. The CDR3 extends over 13 amino acids. From germline, CDR1 is LNHDA and CDR2 SQIVND (reference sequence). The V gene lost 6 bases and the J gene lost 3 bases, with 9 bases spanning the gap. CDR3 loop: CASSVLSYNEQFF. CDR3 sequence (DNA): TGTGCCAGTAGCGTATTAAGCTACAATGAGCAGTTCTTC. Variable domain in full (rest from reference TRBV19 and TRBJ2-1): DGGITQSPKYLFRKEGQNVTLSCEQNLNHDAMYWYRQDPGQGLRLIYYSQIVNDFQKGDIAEGYSVSREKKESFPLTVTSAQKNPTAFYLCASSVLSYNEQFFGPGTRLTVL.

The chain uses TRBV28 and TRBJ1-4; 10 bases line up with TRBD1. The V and J ends lost 4 bases and 0 bases, in that order; junction bases with no gene match: 5. This CDR3 region has 17 residues. CDR1 and CDR2 from the germline V gene are MDHEN and SYDVKM. The CDR3 DNA is TGTGCCAGCAGTTCGACAGGGGGCTTTACAACTAATGAAAAACTGTTTTTT. This codes for CASSSTGGFTTNEKLFF.

This clonotype was observed many times. The genes are TRBV4-3 and TRBJ2-3; no clear D. Trimming took 1 base from V and 3 from J, leaving 5 bases between them. The CDR3 sequence is 13 residues long. CDR1 LGHNA and CDR2 YSLEER come from the germline V gene. This CDR3 is CASSQGATDTQYF. The CDR3 DNA reads TGCGCCAGCAGCCAAGGCGCAACAGATACGCAGTATTTT.